This TCR beta chain came from a study of shared clonotypes between healthy human individuals (dated by TCRdb to the early 2020s). Context from the whole study: The cohort included three men and a couple of women between 18 and 49 years of age. To estimate repertoire size and how much clonotype sharing occurs between individuals, the study deeply sequenced the blood TCR repertoires of a handful of healthy adults. Per donor, three plates each were used for CD4 naive and CD4 memory, two for CD8 naive, and one for CD8 memory. Each donor's leukapheresis produced roughly between about 0.8 and 10 billion PBMCs. To increase sequencing depth and limit assay-specific biases, different laboratories used diverse techniques to prepare libraries and sequence TCR repertoires. Summary of the overall study and its limitations: Rarefaction of sorted-subset datasets indicated incomplete sequencing despite the large sequencing depth. Sampling was restricted to blood, and TCR repertoires in tissues likely differ from the TCR repertoires found in blood. The genetic and exposure-history diversity represented was limited by the small number of donors. Sharing across a few donors was observed for roughly 5.4% of naive CD4, under 4% of naive CD8, 2% to 2.5% of memory CD4, and about 0.4% of memory CD8 clonotypes. Based on pairwise subsampling, the degree of clonotype sharing among donors was expected to be affected by sequencing depth. Higher generation probabilities were observed for clonotypes shared by all four sorted-subset donors than for non-shared clonotypes. Larger estimated clonotype richness was generally found for naive subsets than for memory subsets.

Concerning this clone: Its antigen is currently not known. One base away there is no much larger clone; base qualities are not given.

Using the deep immunoSEQ assay, TCR CDR3 regions were amplified from genomic DNA by multiplex PCR. Extracted genomic DNA from each cell subset was spread evenly across all wells of several immunoSEQ 96-well plates, with each plate serving as a replicate. For sorted subsets, each replicate PCR was loaded with 150 to 250 ng genomic DNA, equivalent to 25,000 to 35,000 T cell genomes. Purified libraries were quantified with a Qubit 3.0 fluorometer, sized on a Bioanalyzer 2100, and re-quantified with the KAPA Library Quantification kit. Every immunoSEQ 96-well plate was sequenced on a dedicated single-read 150-cycle Illumina NextSeq 550 flow cell. In the paper's pipeline: The immunoSEQ output contained only junctional sequences without quality scores, so filtering could not match that applied to full-length reads. To assign V/J genes and CDR3, sequences were annotated against IMGT germline references using PyIR, a Python wrapper for IgBLAST v1.9. Reads were removed for weak V/J assignments (E-value above 1e-6), missing CDR3, stop codons, out-of-frame junctions, or ambiguous translated residues. A V3J clonotype was defined by an identical inferred V gene, J gene, and CDR3 amino acid sequence. The percentage overlap between two repertoires was calculated by dividing the number of shared unique clonotypes by the size of the smaller repertoire. RTK rarefaction, the Chao1 estimator, and Recon v2.1 estimates of unobserved clonotypes were used to assess repertoire richness. Generation probabilities were computed with OLGA for all TCRbeta clonotypes obtained by the gDNA method from a few donors. TCRdb carries this immuneACCESS record with in-frame sequences only. Its versions omit some clonotypes, under half of them owing to an unresolved V gene in the studies checked, with the rest unexplained. V and J calls and clone size are those listed in that table; D and trimming were worked out from the DNA. This sample has approximately 1.1 million clones in its table, and about 80% of those were observed once. Together, the top ten hold 0.5% to 0.6% of the sample.

Including the terminal cysteine and phenylalanine, the CDR3 comprises 14 residues. The entry retains the CDR3 DNA only, 42 bases that are in frame from base 1. A distance of 11 bases separates the germline ends of V and J, which lose 1 base and 5 bases respectively. CDR1 and CDR2 are read off the germline V gene (reference sequence) as SEHNR and FQNEAQ. The donors were healthy, HIV-negative adults with no recently reported acute infections or vaccinations. Only Caucasian adults living in Nashville, Tennessee, USA were represented among the donors. CD4+ T cells were enriched by magnetic negative selection; naive cells were then positively selected on CD45RA, and the negative fraction formed the memory subset. Blood was collected by leukapheresis, and PBMCs were isolated by Ficoll-Histopaque density gradient centrifugation and then cryopreserved in liquid nitrogen vapor phase. Analytical flow cytometry was used to check the purity and quantity of each magnetically sorted T cell population. Genomic DNA was isolated from every sorted fraction and measured by UV absorbance on a Nanodrop 2000c.

Rearrangement joined TRBV7-9 to TRBJ2-5; the D gene remains uncertain. The sequenced sample consisted of memory CD4+ T cells from PBMCs. What the cell subset or site label conveys for this sample: CD45RA-negative fraction. The source of this sequence is a man younger than 35 in good health. Some clones in this sample may be carry-over from other donors' samples. CDR3 protein: CASSLGGDDETQYF. The DNA sequence is given as TGTGCCAGCAGCTTAGGAGGAGACGACGAGACCCAGTACTTC.